These T cell receptor beta chains were read from a single sample in a study of cytomegalovirus exposure and HLA in healthy donors. Only in-frame clones appear in the TCRdb table, and some are missing; sequencing was by immunoSEQ multiplex PCR. The sample lists around 100,000 clones; over 70% were seen once. The material sequenced was PBMCs. The origin of the receptors is a man in his fifties or sixties in good health and CMV-seropositive. The CDR3 runs from the conserved cysteine through the conserved F or W. The D gene is left open where the match is weak. Clone size appears in some rows only: once, few, many, or a class for an expanded clone.

TRBD2,few,TRBV5-4,TRBJ2-2,TGTGCCAGCAGCGGGACTAGCGGGCGGAACACCGGGGAGCTGTTTTTT,CASSGTSGRNTGELFF
-,-,TRBV19,TRBJ1-2,TGTGCCAGTCAGGAGGGCTATGGCTACACCTTC,CASQEGYGYTF
-,-,TRBV19,TRBJ1-5,TGTGCCAGCACTCGGACACTCTATAGCAATCAGCCCCAGCATTTT,CASTRTLYSNQPQHF
-,-,TRBV14,TRBJ2-7,TGTGCCAGCAGCCAGACAGGTCCCTACGAGCAGTACTTC,CASSQTGPYEQYF
-,-,TRBV7-9,TRBJ2-1,TGTGCCAGCAGCTTGGGTTACAGGGCCCAAACCAATGAGCAGTTCTTC,CASSLGYRAQTNEQFF
TRBD2,-,TRBV7-2,TRBJ2-1,TGTGCCAGCAGCTTAGGGCGGGAGACTGAGCAGTTCTTC,CASSLGRETEQFF
-,-,TRBV19,TRBJ2-1,TGTGCCAGTACGACTAGGGGGGGAAACCCCAGTGAGCAGTTCTTC,CASTTRGGNPSEQFF
-,-,TRBV7-9,TRBJ2-1,TGTGCCAGCAGCAAAACTAGTCCCGGGAGTTTAGGGCAGTTCTTC,CASSKTSPGSLGQFF
-,-,TRBV5-4,TRBJ2-7,TGTGCCAGCAGGCCTTGGGGGGGCGGCTACGAGCAGTACTTC,CASRPWGGGYEQYF
-,-,TRBV5-1,TRBJ2-1,TGCGCCAGCAGCTTGACAGATCATGAGCAGTTCTTC,CASSLTDHEQFF
-,-,TRBV18,TRBJ2-7,TGTGCCAGCTCCGCGGGACAGCAGACCTACGAGCAGTACTTC,CASSAGQQTYEQYF
-,-,TRBV28,TRBJ1-4,TGTGCCAGCAGTCCGGGTAATGAAAAACTGTTTTTT,CASSPGNEKLFF
-,once,TRBV2,TRBJ1-2,TGTGCCAGCAGTGACGGGGTGGGCTATGGCTACACCTTC,CASSDGVGYGYTF
-,few,TRBV9,TRBJ2-1,TGTGCCAGCAGCGTGGATCCGGAGGGATCCTACAATGAGCAGTTCTTC,CASSVDPEGSYNEQFF
TRBD1,-,TRBV9,TRBJ1-1,TGTGCCAGCAGCGTGGGGACCGGGACAGCTGAAGCTTTCTTT,CASSVGTGTAEAFF
-,-,TRBV27,TRBJ2-1,TGTGCCAGCAGTTTACGGGTTAGCGGAGACTCCTACAATGAGCAGTTCTTC,CASSLRVSGDSYNEQFF
-,-,TRBV14,TRBJ2-7,TGTGCCAGCAGCCAAAGAAACAGTTGGGGGCCGCTGAACTACGAGCAGTACTTC,CASSQRNSWGPLNYEQYF
-,few,TRBV7-6,TRBJ2-3,TGTGCCAGCAGCTCTCTTAGCACAGATACGCAGTATTTT,CASSSLSTDTQYF
TRBD1,-,TRBV27,TRBJ2-7,TGTGTCAGCAGTATCGTCGCGGGACAGGGGGCATCGCGGGGGTTCGCCGAGCAGTACTTC,CVSSIVAGQGASRGFAEQYF
TRBD1,-,TRBV6-7,TRBJ2-7,TGTGCCAGCAGTCCGGGACAGGGGACCTCCTACGAGCAGTACTTC,CASSPGQGTSYEQYF
TRBD1,few,TRBV7-8,TRBJ2-5,TGTGCCAGCAGCCCAGGGGACAGGGCAGAGACCCAGTACTTC,CASSPGDRAETQYF
-,-,TRBV28,TRBJ1-3,TGTGCCAGCAGTTTTGACGGAAGGGGCTATGGAAACACCATATATTTT,CASSFDGRGYGNTIYF
TRBD1,-,TRBV5-5,TRBJ1-2,TGTGCCAGCAGCTTGGCCGCGACGGACAGGGGCCCGTACACCTTC,CASSLAATDRGPYTF
-,-,TRBV29-1,TRBJ1-1,TGCAGCGTTGAAGAGTTGACAGGTTCGAACACTGAAGCTTTCTTT,CSVEELTGSNTEAFF